These T cell receptor beta chains were read from a single sample in a study of cytomegalovirus exposure and HLA in healthy donors. Clones were read by immunoSEQ multiplex PCR, and TCRdb kept only the in-frame ones, dropping some. The table shows about 150,000 clones, with over 75% occurring only once. Sequencing input: PBMCs. The receptors stem from a male donor in good health and CMV-seronegative. Both conserved end residues are part of each CDR3. A D gene is named only where the DNA matches it firmly. Some rows mark clone size as missing; the rest say once, few, many or name a class of expanded clone.

>TRBJ1-2|NA|TRBV19|TRBD1
TGTGCCAGTAGTATCGCCGGGACAGGGGCGGGTGGCTACACCTTC
CASSIAGTGAGGYTF
>TRBJ1-1|few|TRBV2|NA
TGTGCCACCCAGGGACTCAGGGTTATCACTGAAGCTTTCTTT
CATQGLRVITEAFF
>TRBJ2-6|NA|TRBV7-2|NA
TGTGCCAGCAGAATAAAGACAATCTCCAGGGGCTCTGGGGCCAACGTCCTGACTTTC
CASRIKTISRGSGANVLTF
>TRBJ1-3|few|TRBV5-1|NA
TGCGCCAGCAGCCTAGACTCTGGAAACACCATATATTTT
CASSLDSGNTIYF
>TRBJ1-4|NA|TRBV2|NA
TGTGCCAGCATTCGCGAGGTGGGACTTGGACGGGCAAGACTGTTTTTT
CASIREVGLGRARLFF
>TRBJ2-7|NA|TRBV7-8|TRBD1
TGTGCCAGCAGCTTGGGACAGGGAGACTACGAGCAGTACTTC
CASSLGQGDYEQYF
>TRBJ1-1|NA|TRBV5-1|NA
TGCGCCAGCAGCGGGGACACCAAGAACACTGAAGCTTTCTTT
CASSGDTKNTEAFF
>TRBJ1-5|NA|TRBV5-4|NA
TGTGCCAGCAGCTTGTCAGGGCCCAATCAGCCCCAGCATTTT
CASSLSGPNQPQHF
>TRBJ1-6|NA|TRBV7-2|NA
TGTGCCAGCAGCTTAGTAGAGGGCAGTTCACCCCTCCACTTT
CASSLVEGSSPLHF
>TRBJ2-5|NA|TRBV25-1|NA
TGTGCCAGCAGTGTGGGCGGGAACCAAGAGACCCAGTACTTC
CASSVGGNQETQYF
>TRBJ1-6|NA|TRBV7-9|TRBD1
TGTGCCAGCAGCTTAGTCTCGGGACAGAATTCACCCCTCCACTTT
CASSLVSGQNSPLHF
>TRBJ2-7|NA|TRBV4-1|TRBD1
TGCGCCAGCAGCCAGACAGAGACCGGACAGGGCTATTCCTACGAGCAGTACTTC
CASSQTETGQGYSYEQYF
>TRBJ1-6|NA|TRBV27|TRBD1
TGTGCCAGCAGCCCGGACAGGGAATCACCCCTCCACTTT
CASSPDRESPLHF
>TRBJ2-7|NA|TRBV5-4|NA
TGTGCCAGCAGCTTGGGGACAGCCGACTACGAGCAGTACTTC
CASSLGTADYEQYF
>TRBJ1-2|NA|TRBV5-1|NA
TGCGCCAGCAGCTTTACAGGGCAGAGCTACACCTTC
CASSFTGQSYTF
>TRBJ1-4|NA|TRBV5-4|TRBD1
TGTGCCAGCAGCTTCTTGGGACAGGGGGCGACTAATGAAAAACTGTTTTTT
CASSFLGQGATNEKLFF
>TRBJ1-4|NA|TRBV7-9|NA
TGTGCCAGCAGCGAACCGTTCGGGGGTGCAACTAATGAAAAACTGTTTTTT
CASSEPFGGATNEKLFF
>TRBJ2-7|NA|TRBV29-1|TRBD1
TGCAGCGCCGTATGGGACAGCTCCTACGAGCAGTACTTC
CSAVWDSSYEQYF
>TRBJ1-6|NA|TRBV7-9|TRBD1
TGTGCCAGCAGCTTAGGAGAGGGGGCCTCAACCCTCCACTTT
CASSLGEGASTLHF
>TRBJ2-5|NA|TRBV4-1|TRBD2
TGCGCCAGCAGCCAAGAGGGGCGGGGGGGTTTCCGCGAGACCCAGTACTTC
CASSQEGRGGFRETQYF
>TRBJ1-2|once|TRBV18|TRBD1
TGTGCCAGCTCACCCTACCCAGACAGGGTGGGTGGCTACACCTTC
CASSPYPDRVGGYTF
>TRBJ1-6|NA|TRBV30|NA
TGTGCCTGGGGCCCCGGGGTACGGAATTCACCCCTCCACTTT
CAWGPGVRNSPLHF
>TRBJ2-5|NA|TRBV5-4|NA
TGTGCCAGCAGCTTGAATGAGGGTCCGGAGACCCAGTACTTC
CASSLNEGPETQYF
>TRBJ1-6|NA|TRBV5-4|NA
TGTGCCAGCAGCTTGGCAGGGATCTCACCCCTCCACTTT
CASSLAGISPLHF
>TRBJ1-4|NA|TRBV30|TRBD1
TGTGCCTGGAGTTTGGGACAGGGTTATGGAGAAAAACTGTTTTTT
CAWSLGQGYGEKLFF
>TRBJ1-2|NA|TRBV5-6|NA
TGTGCCAGCAGCTGGGACCGGGACTCCCTCGGGGGCTACACCTTC
CASSWDRDSLGGYTF
>TRBJ2-7|NA|TRBV27|TRBD1
TGTGCCAGCAGTTACCAATTGGGACAGGCATACGAGCAGTACTTC
CASSYQLGQAYEQYF
>TRBJ2-3|NA|TRBV25-1|NA
TGTGCCAGCAGCTCGAGGGGCGGGGCTCCTTTCACAGATACGCAGTATTTT
CASSSRGGAPFTDTQYF
>TRBJ2-3|NA|TRBV5-4|NA
TGTGCCAGCAGCTTTGTGGAGACAGATACGCAGTATTTT
CASSFVETDTQYF
>TRBJ2-5|NA|TRBV6-1|NA
TGTGCCAGCAGTGAAGTGTGGACAGAAGAGACCCAGTACTTC
CASSEVWTEETQYF
>TRBJ2-7|NA|TRBV5-1|TRBD1
TGCGCCAGCAGCATCCCCCGAGGACAGGGTTCGGACGAGCAGTACTTC
CASSIPRGQGSDEQYF
>TRBJ1-3|few|TRBV10-3|NA
TGTGCCATCAGTGACCGTGGGCCCTTCAACACCATATATTTT
CAISDRGPFNTIYF
>TRBJ2-7|once|TRBV19|NA
TGTGCCAGTAAGGGGTTCGCGGGGTCCTACGAGCAGTACTTC
CASKGFAGSYEQYF
>TRBJ1-1|NA|TRBV9|NA
TGTGCCAGCAGCGTAGGAAGAGGCACTGAAGCTTTCTTT
CASSVGRGTEAFF
>TRBJ1-5|NA|TRBV7-9|NA
TGTTCCAGCAGCCCTTCGGCTGGCACTTCAGGGCCCCAGCATTTT
CSSSPSAGTSGPQHF
>TRBJ1-2|once|TRBV7-8|NA
TGTGCCAGCAGCTTCTCAGGGCGTGGCTACACCTTC
CASSFSGRGYTF
>TRBJ2-3|few|TRBV5-4|NA
TGTGCCAGCAGCTCCGCTAAGACAGATACGCAGTATTTT
CASSSAKTDTQYF
>TRBJ1-1|once|TRBV27|NA
TGTGCCAGCAGTTTAGGGAGGAGCACTGAAGCTTTCTTT
CASSLGRSTEAFF
>TRBJ1-3|NA|TRBV9|NA
TGTGCCAGCAGCGTAGTGGCAAGGATACTAGGAAACACCATATATTTT
CASSVVARILGNTIYF
>TRBJ1-4|NA|TRBV27|TRBD1
TGTGCCAGCCCGATGACAGGGTTAGTTGAAAAACTGTTTTTT
CASPMTGLVEKLFF
>TRBJ1-2|NA|TRBV7-2|NA
TGTGCCAGCAGCTTAGCGGCTCGACCCGACCTTTCGGGTGGCTACACCTTC
CASSLAARPDLSGGYTF
>TRBJ1-6|NA|TRBV7-9|NA
TGTGCCAGCAGCTTAGATAATAATTCACCCCTCCACTTT
CASSLDNNSPLHF
>TRBJ1-6|NA|TRBV6-1|NA
TGTGCCAGCAGTGAAGCGCTAGGGCAGGGTGATTCACCCCTCCACTTT
CASSEALGQGDSPLHF
>TRBJ2-7|NA|TRBV5-6|NA
TGTGCCAGCAGCTTGGGACAGGAGCGCGAGCAGTACTTC
CASSLGQEREQYF
>TRBJ2-1|NA|TRBV6-4|TRBD2
TGTGCCAGCAGTGGGACTAGCGGGGCTTCGAATGAGCAGTTCTTC
CASSGTSGASNEQFF
>TRBJ1-2|NA|TRBV18|TRBD1
TGTGCCAGCTCACCAATCCCTCGTCTGGACAGGGAGTATGGCTACACCTTC
CASSPIPRLDREYGYTF
>TRBJ2-1|NA|TRBV12-5|TRBD2
TGTGCTAGTGGTTTGGCACTGACTAGCGATGAGCAGTTCTTC
CASGLALTSDEQFF
>TRBJ2-7|NA|TRBV7-2|TRBD2
TGTGCCAGCAGCTCGGTCCTAGCGGGGGGCTACGAGCAGTACTTC
CASSSVLAGGYEQYF
>TRBJ1-2|NA|TRBV5-4|NA
TGTGCCAGCAGCTTGCGGGGGACCACATATGGCTACACCTTC
CASSLRGTTYGYTF
>TRBJ2-1|NA|TRBV5-4|TRBD2
TGTGCCAGCAATAAGGCTAGCGGGGAGGAACGCAATGAGCAGTTCTTC
CASNKASGEERNEQFF
>TRBJ1-4|NA|TRBV7-2|TRBD1
TGTGCCAGCAGCTTACCCTCCGGGACAGGGATGGGAAAACTGTTTTTT
CASSLPSGTGMGKLFF
>TRBJ1-1|NA|TRBV10-3|NA
TGTGCCATCAGTGAGTCGATGGCCGGCAGGGGGAACACTGAAGCTTTCTTT
CAISESMAGRGNTEAFF
>TRBJ1-2|NA|TRBV19|TRBD1
TGTGCCAGTAGCCCCCGACAGGGTAACTATGGCTACACCTTC
CASSPRQGNYGYTF
>TRBJ2-3|NA|TRBV7-6|NA
TGTGCCAGCAGCGCGGGGCGGGGCCGCACAGATACGCAGTATTTT
CASSAGRGRTDTQYF
>TRBJ1-2|NA|TRBV6-4|NA
TGTGCCAGCAGTGAAACCAGGAATGCTGGCTACACCTTC
CASSETRNAGYTF